Listed here is a single T cell receptor (beta chain). CDR1 and CDR2 from the germline V gene are WNHNN and SYGVQD (reference sequence). The CDR3 contains 15 residues. V dropped 5 bases and J dropped 5; count of bases not matched to a gene: 7. This sample is part of a study of CD8 T cells in Susac syndrome. RNA, at about 0.5 to 1 ug, was reverse transcribed with random hexamers. One entry per CDR3 protein, called by TCRdb with MiXCR from the immunoSEQ multiplex PCR reads. Of tens of thousands of distinct CDR3 sequences in the sample, 90% to 95% were seen once. The receptor was derived from a human donor with Susac syndrome. The source material was CD8+ T cells from PBMCs. The chain couples TRBV10-1 to TRBJ2-5; 11 nucleotides align to TRBD1. The CDR3 DNA sequence: TGCGCCAGCAGTTCTGGACAGGGGGCTTGGGAGACCCAGTACTTC. The encoded protein is CASSSGQGAWETQYF.